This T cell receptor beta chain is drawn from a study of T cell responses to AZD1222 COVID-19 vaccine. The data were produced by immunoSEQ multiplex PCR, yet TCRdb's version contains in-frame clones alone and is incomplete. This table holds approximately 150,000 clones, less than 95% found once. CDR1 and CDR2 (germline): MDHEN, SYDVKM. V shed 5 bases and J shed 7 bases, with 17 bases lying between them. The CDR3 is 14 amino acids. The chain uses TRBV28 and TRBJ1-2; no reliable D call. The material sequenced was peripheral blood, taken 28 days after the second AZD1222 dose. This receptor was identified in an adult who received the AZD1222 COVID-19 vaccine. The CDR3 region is CASSSSGVQRGYTF. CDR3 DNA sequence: TGTGCCAGCAGTAGCAGTGGTGTTCAGCGTGGCTACACCTTC.